There are a few counts of the clone carrying this TCR beta chain. Sequencing was performed with immunoSEQ multiplex PCR; in TCRdb, only in-frame clones are kept and a portion is missing. The sample holds 7,500 to 8,000 clones, approximately 66% seen once. This sample stems from a study of neoadjuvant anti-PD-1 for oral cavity cancer. Sample time point: after neoadjuvant nivolumab, at surgical resection. V shed 4 bases and J shed 5 bases, with 9 bases lying between them. Looked up from germline, CDR1 is LNHDA and CDR2 is SQIVND (reference sequence). This CDR3 region has 14 residues. This receptor was obtained from a person aged 35-80 years with oral cavity squamous cell carcinoma. The genes are TRBV19 and TRBJ1-6; possibly TRBD1 for D (6 bases). The source was PBMCs, collected after nivolumab (anti-PD-1) treatment. The CDR3 here is CASSNRENNSPLHF. In DNA, the CDR3 is TGTGCCAGTAGTAACAGGGAAAATAATTCACCCCTCCACTTT.